This TCR beta chain was captured by sequencing in a study of CD8+CD57+ T cells in acquired aplastic anemia (dated by TCRdb to 2016 to 2019). At the level of the whole study: DNA extracted from sorted CD4+ and CD8+ cells had a mean of about 3.3 ug, with a range of roughly 0.19 to 27.4 ug. Healthy donor samples averaged approximately 10 million reads for CD4+ and around 12 million for CD8+ cells. Points the paper makes about the study in general: CD8+ Simpson's diversity did not differ significantly between patients and healthy controls (P=0.060). Around 27 CD8+ CDR3 sequences were found in both patients and controls but appeared to be highly expressed in patients and within the immunodominant clones of the patients.

Profiling of TCR beta VDJ combinations and CDR3 sequences used genomic DNA as the template. An Illumina HiSeq 2000 was the platform used for TCR repertoire sequencing. On the authors' methods: TRBV/TRBJ rearrangement plots, CDR3 size and DJ length profiles, and Simpson's diversity index were used to assess repertoires. Whichever DNA sequence was most abundant in the deep sequencing data was defined as the immunodominant clone. CDR3 amino acid sequences were checked for sharing between subjects and were compared against published repertoires and the VDJdb database. TCRdb's own reprocessing of the public reads used fastp at Q25 and MiXCR and kept productive beta chains. Each entry merges the rows of one CDR3 protein and shows their most common DNA and genes. The V and J calls follow TCRdb's processing rather than the paper's. The sample records 75,000 to 90,000 distinct CDR3 sequences, approximately 46% of which are singletons. 65% to 80% of the sample rests with the top ten.

TCR repertoires of sorted CD4+ and CD8+ blood T cells from severe aplastic anemia patients and healthy subjects were deep-sequenced in the study. Ficoll-Paque density gradient centrifugation was used to isolate peripheral blood mononuclear cells. Before DNA extraction, CD4+ and CD8+ T cells were sorted by FACS or by magnetic beads. About this clonotype itself: The antigen it recognizes is unknown. Per-base qualities were not stored, and no clone one base away is much larger.

This receptor was identified in a human donor in good health, serving as a control. The sample was sorted CD4+, CD8+, or CD8+CD57+ T cells (not recorded which) from PBMCs.

The CDR3 is CATSMGANQPQHF. The nucleotide sequence is TGTGCCACCAGCATGGGGGCAAATCAGCCCCAGCATTTT. The rearranged chain carries TRBV15 and TRBJ1-5, and TRBD1 may be the D gene, going by 6 matching bases. CDR1 and CDR2 (LNHNV, YYDKDF) derive from the germline V gene (reference sequence). The CDR3 holds 13 amino acids from the cysteine to the phenylalanine. Just the 39-base CDR3 DNA is kept, in frame starting at base 1. V is pared back by 4 bases and J by 4 bases, with 8 bases lying between the germline termini.